Described below is a single T cell receptor (beta chain) sequence and its context. No antigen is known for it. Trimming stripped 1 base from V and 7 bases from J, with 14 bases between. The CDR3 has 14 residues. Germline CDR1 and CDR2: LNHDA and SQIVND (reference sequence). This entry comes from a study of cytomegalovirus exposure and HLA in healthy donors. Study-level background: Approximately 180 million T cells yielded more than 90 million unique TCR beta sequences, as an earlier analysis found. General study points: Presence/absence analyses assumed roughly uniform sequencing depth across donors.

Both 60 Vbeta primers and 13 Jbeta primers went into the PCR. Sequenced by immunoSEQ multiplex PCR; TCRdb stores in-frame clones only, minus some. This repertoire comprises 100,000 to 150,000 clones; its ten largest clones make up about 0.93%. The clonotype originates from a man aged 18 to 30 in good health and CMV-seronegative. This rearrangement joins TRBV19 to TRBJ2-7; tentative D call: TRBD1 (5 bases). The sequenced material came from PBMCs. The CDR3 sequence is CASSIGGRVREQYF. The CDR3, as DNA: TGTGCCAGTAGTATAGGAGGCAGGGTTAGGGAGCAGTACTTC.